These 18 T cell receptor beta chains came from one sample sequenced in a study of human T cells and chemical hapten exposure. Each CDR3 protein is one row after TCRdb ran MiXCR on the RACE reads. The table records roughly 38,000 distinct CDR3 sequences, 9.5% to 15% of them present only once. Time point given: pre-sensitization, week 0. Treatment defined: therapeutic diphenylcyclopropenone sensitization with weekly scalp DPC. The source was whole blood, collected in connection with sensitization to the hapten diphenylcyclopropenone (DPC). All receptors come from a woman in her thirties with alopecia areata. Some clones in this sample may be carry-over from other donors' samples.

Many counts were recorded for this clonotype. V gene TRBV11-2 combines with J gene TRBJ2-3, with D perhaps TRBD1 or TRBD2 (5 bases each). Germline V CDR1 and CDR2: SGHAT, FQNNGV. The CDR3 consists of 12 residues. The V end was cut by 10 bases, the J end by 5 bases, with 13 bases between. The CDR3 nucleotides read TGTGCCACCTCGGGGCCGAAAGATACGCAGTATTTT. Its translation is CATSGPKDTQYF.

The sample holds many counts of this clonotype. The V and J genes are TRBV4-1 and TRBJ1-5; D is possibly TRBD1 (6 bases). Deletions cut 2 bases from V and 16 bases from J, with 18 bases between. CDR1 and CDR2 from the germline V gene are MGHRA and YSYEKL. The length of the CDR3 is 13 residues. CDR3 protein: CASSQNEGQQEHF. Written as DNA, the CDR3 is TGCGCCAGCAGCCAAAACGAAGGACAGCAGGAACATTTT.

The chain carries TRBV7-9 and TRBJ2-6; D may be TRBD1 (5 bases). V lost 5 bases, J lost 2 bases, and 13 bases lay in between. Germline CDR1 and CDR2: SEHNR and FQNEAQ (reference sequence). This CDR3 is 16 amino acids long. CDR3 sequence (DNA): TGTGCCAGCAGCGAGCGTGAAGGGGCTGGGGCCAACGTCCTGACTTTC. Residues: CASSEREGAGANVLTF.

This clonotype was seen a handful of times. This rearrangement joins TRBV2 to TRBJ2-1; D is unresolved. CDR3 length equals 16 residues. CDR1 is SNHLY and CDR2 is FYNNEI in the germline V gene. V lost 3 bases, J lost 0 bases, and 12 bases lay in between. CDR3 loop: CASSERGLDSYNEQFF. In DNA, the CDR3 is TGTGCCAGCAGTGAGCGAGGCCTCGACTCCTACAATGAGCAGTTCTTC.

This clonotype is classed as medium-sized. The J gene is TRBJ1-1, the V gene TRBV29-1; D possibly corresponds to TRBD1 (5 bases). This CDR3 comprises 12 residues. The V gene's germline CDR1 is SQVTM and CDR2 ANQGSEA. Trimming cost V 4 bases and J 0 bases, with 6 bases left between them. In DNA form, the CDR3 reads TGCAGCGTTGTAGGGGTGAACACTGAAGCTTTCTTT. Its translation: CSVVGVNTEAFF.

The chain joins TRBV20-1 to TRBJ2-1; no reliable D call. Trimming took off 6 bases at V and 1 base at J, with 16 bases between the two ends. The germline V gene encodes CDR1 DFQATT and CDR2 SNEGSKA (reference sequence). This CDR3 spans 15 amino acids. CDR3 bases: TGCAGTGCAGGTTCGTGGAGACGGTCCTACAATGAGCAGTTCTTC. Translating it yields CSAGSWRRSYNEQFF.

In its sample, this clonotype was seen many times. The CDR3 region has the DNA TGTGCCAGCAGCCAAGGACTAGCGGGACCGATTGGCGCCCAGTACTTC. It translates to CASSQGLAGPIGAQYF. V and J are TRBV7-6 and TRBJ2-5, with 12 bases lining up with TRBD2. The germline CDR1 and CDR2 sequences are SGHVS and FNYEAQ. The CDR3 totals 16 residues. V was pared by 5 bases and J by 9 bases, with 13 bases of the junction left unmatched.

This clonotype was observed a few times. CDR3 loop: CASSQELGAEAFF. CDR3 bases: TGCGCCAGCAGCCAAGAACTGGGCGCTGAAGCTTTCTTT. The chain is built from TRBV4-3 and TRBJ1-1; unclear D gene. The V end lost 0 bases, the J end lost 6 bases, and 8 bases lay between the germline ends. Germline V gives CDR1 LGHNA, CDR2 YSLEER. The CDR3 has 13 residues.

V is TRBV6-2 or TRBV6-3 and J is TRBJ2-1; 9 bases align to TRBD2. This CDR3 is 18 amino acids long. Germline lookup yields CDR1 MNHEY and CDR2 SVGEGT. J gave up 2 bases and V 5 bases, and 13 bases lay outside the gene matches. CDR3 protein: CASSAGRTSALPYNEQFF. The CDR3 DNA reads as TGTGCCAGCAGTGCCGGCAGGACTAGCGCATTACCCTACAATGAGCAGTTCTTC.

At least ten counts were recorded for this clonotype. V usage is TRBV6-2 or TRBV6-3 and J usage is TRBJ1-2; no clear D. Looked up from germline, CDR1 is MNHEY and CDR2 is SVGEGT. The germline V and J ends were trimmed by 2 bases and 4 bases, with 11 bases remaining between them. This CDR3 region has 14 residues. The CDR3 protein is CASSYDTGGYGYTF. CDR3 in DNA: TGTGCCAGCAGTTACGACACCGGAGGCTATGGCTACACCTTC.

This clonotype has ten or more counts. CDR3: CASSAGLAEKYNEQFF. CDR3 DNA sequence: TGTGCCAGCAGCGCCGGACTAGCGGAAAAATACAATGAGCAGTTCTTC. The V gene is TRBV7-9, the J gene TRBJ2-1; TRBD2 agrees at 10 bases. V was clipped by 5 bases and J by 4 bases; unmatched bases: 8. In germline, CDR1 is SEHNR, CDR2 FQNEAQ (reference sequence). The CDR3 has 16 amino acids. The full variable domain, rest sourced from reference TRBV7-9 and TRBJ2-1, is DTGVSQNPRHKITKRGQNVTFRCDPISEHNRLYWYRQTLGQGPEFLTYFQNEAQLEKSRLLSDRFSAERPKGSFSTLEIQRTEQGDSAMYLCASSAGLAEKYNEQFFGPGTRLTVL.

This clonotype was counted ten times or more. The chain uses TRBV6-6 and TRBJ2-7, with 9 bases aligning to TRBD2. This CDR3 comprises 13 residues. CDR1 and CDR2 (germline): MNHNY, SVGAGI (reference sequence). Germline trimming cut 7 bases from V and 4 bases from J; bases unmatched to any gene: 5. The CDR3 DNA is TGTGCCAGCATTAGCGGGAGTAGTTACGAGCAGTACTTC. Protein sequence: CASISGSSYEQYF.

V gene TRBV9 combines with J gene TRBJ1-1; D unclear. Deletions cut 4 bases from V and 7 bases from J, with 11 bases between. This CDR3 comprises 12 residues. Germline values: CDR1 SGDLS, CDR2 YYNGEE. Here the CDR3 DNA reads TGTGCCAGCAGCCCCCGGGAGGGTGAAGCTTTCTTT. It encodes CASSPREGEAFF.

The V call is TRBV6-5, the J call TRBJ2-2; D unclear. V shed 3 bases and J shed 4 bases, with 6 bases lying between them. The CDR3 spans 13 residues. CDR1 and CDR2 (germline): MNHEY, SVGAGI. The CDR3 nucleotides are TGTGCCAGCAGTTATGGTTTCACCGGGGAGCTGTTTTTT. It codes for CASSYGFTGELFF.

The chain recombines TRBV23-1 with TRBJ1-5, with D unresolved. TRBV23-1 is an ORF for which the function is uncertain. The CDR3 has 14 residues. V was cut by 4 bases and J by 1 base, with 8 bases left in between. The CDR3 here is CASSPRRSNQPQHF. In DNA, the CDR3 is TGCGCCAGCAGTCCTCGACGGAGCAATCAGCCCCAGCATTTT.

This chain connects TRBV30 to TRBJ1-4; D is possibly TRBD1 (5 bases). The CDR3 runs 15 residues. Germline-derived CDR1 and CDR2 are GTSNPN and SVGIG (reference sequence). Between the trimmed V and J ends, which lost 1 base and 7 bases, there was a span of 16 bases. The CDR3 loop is CAWSAQGVQGEKLFF. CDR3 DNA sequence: TGTGCCTGGAGTGCCCAGGGAGTACAAGGTGAAAAACTGTTTTTT.

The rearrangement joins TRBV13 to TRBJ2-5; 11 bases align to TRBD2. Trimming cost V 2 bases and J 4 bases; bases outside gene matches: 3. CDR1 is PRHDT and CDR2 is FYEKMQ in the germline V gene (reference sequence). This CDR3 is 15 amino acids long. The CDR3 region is CASSLRLAGLETQYF. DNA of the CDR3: TGTGCCAGCAGCTTACGACTAGCGGGATTAGAGACCCAGTACTTC.

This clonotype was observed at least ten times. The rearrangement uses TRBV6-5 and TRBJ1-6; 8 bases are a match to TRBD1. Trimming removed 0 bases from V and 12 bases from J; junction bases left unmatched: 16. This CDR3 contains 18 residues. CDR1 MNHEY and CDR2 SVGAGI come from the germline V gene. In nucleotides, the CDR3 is TGTGCCAGCAGTTACTCGATCATCGCGGACAGGGTAGGGCAACCCCTCCACTTT. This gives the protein CASSYSIIADRVGQPLHF.